These 30 T cell receptor beta chains were sequenced from one sample in a study of blood T cells in healthy people across ages. With a J-beta primer mix and a sample-barcoded 5' primer, a second PCR ran about 6 to 11 cycles. TCRdb itself ran the 5' RACE reads through MiXCR, one entry per CDR3 protein. The sample has some 890,000 distinct CDR3 sequences, roughly 28% seen once. The same data also went into a second study, on T cells of mothers and their children.

Material for sequencing was blood. These receptors came from a woman aged 40 to 50 in good health.

The chain is built from TRBV7-3 and TRBJ2-3; TRBD2 is a possible D gene (5 bases). CDR1 and CDR2 from the germline V gene are SGHTA and FQGTGA. V lost 5 bases and J lost 2, with 11 bases in between. The CDR3 spans 14 residues. CDR3 protein: CASSIGDYTDTQYF. In DNA, the CDR3 is TGTGCCAGCAGCATCGGGGATTACACAGATACGCAGTATTTT. The complete variable domain, with remaining parts taken from reference TRBV7-3 and TRBJ2-3, reads GAGVSQTPSNKVTEKGKYVELRCDPISGHTALYWYRQSLGQGPEFLIYFQGTGAADDSGLPNDRFFAVRPEGSVSTLKIQRTERGDSAVYLCASSIGDYTDTQYFGPGTRLTVL.

This clonotype was seen a few times. V usage is TRBV20-1 and J usage is TRBJ1-5; D is uncertain. Germline V gene lookup returns CDR1 DFQATT and CDR2 SNEGSKA (reference sequence). This CDR3 has 14 residues. The V end was cut by 3 bases, the J end by 7 bases, with 16 bases between. The CDR3 loop reads CSASLPVRWQPQHF. DNA of the CDR3: TGCAGTGCTAGTCTCCCTGTCCGGTGGCAGCCCCAGCATTTT.

This clonotype was seen a handful of times. This sequence joins TRBV20-1 and TRBJ1-5, with D possibly matching TRBD1 (5 bases). CDR3 length: 15 residues. V dropped 6 bases and J dropped 2 bases, with 17 bases sitting between them. Germline loops: CDR1 DFQATT, CDR2 SNEGSKA (reference sequence). The CDR3 nucleotides are TGCAGTGCCCCGGGGGGTTTGGGGGGCAATCAGCCCCAGCATTTT. Translated, it gives CSAPGGLGGNQPQHF.

This clonotype came up many times. The CDR3 DNA sequence: TGCAGTGCTAGAGCCCAGTACTACAATGAGCAGTTCTTC. It is translated as CSARAQYYNEQFF. The gene calls are TRBV20-1 and TRBJ2-1; D is unresolved. CDR1 is DFQATT, CDR2 SNEGSKA, per germline (reference sequence). V gave up 1 base and J gave up 3 bases, with 7 bases separating them. This CDR3 has 13 residues.

This clonotype was seen a few times. This rearrangement joins TRBV7-9 to TRBJ2-2; 8 nucleotides match TRBD1. V lost 9 bases, J lost 1 base, and 4 bases stayed unmatched. The germline CDR1 and CDR2 sequences are SEHNR and FQNEAQ (reference sequence). The CDR3 runs to 14 residues. CDR3 sequence reads: CARAGTGNTGELFF. The CDR3 DNA reads as TGTGCCAGAGCCGGGACAGGGAACACCGGGGAGCTGTTTTTT.

A few counts support this clonotype. The V gene is TRBV14, the J gene TRBJ2-1, with 7 positions matching TRBD1. V shed 3 bases, J shed 2 bases, and the junction held 4 bases outside the gene matches. This CDR3 region has 15 residues. Germline CDR1 reads SGHDN; CDR2 reads FVKESK. CDR3 bases: TGTGCCAGCAGCCATTTGACAGGGCCCTACAATGAGCAGTTCTTC. Protein: CASSHLTGPYNEQFF.

Worth noting for this clonotype: An end of the junction does not agree with germline; a read error may underlie this. The chain is built from TRBV11-1 and TRBJ2-1, with D tentatively TRBD2 (5 bases). The germline V gene has CDR1 SGHAT and CDR2 FQDESV (reference sequence). This CDR3 is built from 15 residues. This CDR3 is CANSLGSRRSHGQFF. The CDR3 region has the DNA TGTGCCAACAGCTTAGGGAGCAGGAGGTCCCATGGGCAGTTCTTC.

Concerning this clonotype itself: No conserved phenylalanine or tryptophan is present at the end of the CDR3, so a read error is the likely explanation. The J gene is TRBJ1-5, the V gene TRBV28; unclear D gene. The germline V gene has CDR1 MDHEN and CDR2 SYDVKM. V was cut by 2 bases and J by 4 bases, with 3 bases left in between. This CDR3 has 12 amino acids. For the CDR3, the DNA is TGTGCCAGCAGTTTAGTGAATCAGCCCCAGCATTGT. It is translated as CASSLVNQPQHC.

This clonotype has a handful of counts. One junction end does not reproduce the germline sequence, and a read error may be involved. This rearrangement joins TRBV2 to TRBJ2-5; no clear D. The CDR3 runs 11 residues. From germline, CDR1 is SNHLY and CDR2 FYNNEI. As DNA, the CDR3 is TGTGTCAGCACGAGCGAAGAGACCCAGTACTTC. Amino acid sequence: CVSTSEETQYF.

This clonotype occurred many times. V gene TRBV19 combines with J gene TRBJ2-7; a possible D gene is TRBD2 (5 bases). Germline V lookup: CDR1 LNHDA, CDR2 SQIVND (reference sequence). This CDR3 comprises 13 residues. Trimming took off 3 bases at V and 0 bases at J, with 6 bases between the two ends. CDR3 protein: CASSIGISYEQYF. CDR3 DNA: TGTGCCAGTAGTATCGGGATCTCCTACGAGCAGTACTTC.

In this sample, this clonotype turned up many times. J is TRBJ1-2 and V is TRBV5-1, with D tentatively TRBD1 (6 bases). The CDR3 contains 13 residues. Trimming stripped 2 bases from V and 6 bases from J, with 11 bases between. The germline V gene encodes CDR1 SGHRS and CDR2 YFSETQ. This chain's CDR3 is CASSLGQNHGYTF. CDR3 bases: TGCGCCAGCAGCTTAGGACAGAATCATGGCTACACCTTC.

The V gene is TRBV28, the J gene TRBJ2-5, with 8 bases lining up with TRBD1. This CDR3 comprises 15 residues. Looked up from germline, CDR1 is MDHEN and CDR2 is SYDVKM. With V trimmed by 7 bases and J by 5 bases, 12 bases remained unmatched. The CDR3 is CASKRTGLDRETQYF. DNA of the CDR3: TGTGCCAGCAAGCGGACAGGGCTGGATCGGGAGACCCAGTACTTC.

This clonotype has a handful of counts. V and J are TRBV5-1 and TRBJ2-5; D gene uncertain. Germline CDR1 is SGHRS and CDR2 is YFSETQ. V dropped 4 bases and J dropped 0 bases, with 10 bases sitting between them. The CDR3 has 14 residues. The CDR3 region is CASSLQSHQETQYF. The CDR3 nucleotides are TGCGCCAGCAGCCTACAGAGTCACCAAGAGACCCAGTACTTC.

This clonotype was seen a few times. This chain uses TRBV20-1 with TRBJ1-4; D perhaps matches TRBD1 (6 bases). The V gene lost 6 bases and the J gene lost 5 bases, with 13 bases spanning the gap. The CDR3 is made up of 13 amino acids. CDR1 is DFQATT and CDR2 is SNEGSKA in the germline V gene (reference sequence). CDR3: CSAKTGSNEKLFF. The CDR3 DNA reads as TGCAGTGCCAAGACAGGATCAAATGAAAAACTGTTTTTT.

This clonotype was seen more than once but under ten times. This sequence joins TRBV5-1 and TRBJ2-2; TRBD1 is a possible D gene (6 bases). Between the trimmed V and J ends, which lost 6 bases and 3 bases, there was a span of 12 bases. In germline, CDR1 is SGHRS, CDR2 YFSETQ. This CDR3 contains 14 residues. The CDR3: CASMGQGYTGELFF. The CDR3 DNA reads as TGCGCCAGCATGGGGCAGGGGTACACCGGGGAGCTGTTTTTT.

This clonotype came up a few times. The chain has TRBV29-1 and TRBJ2-1; perhaps TRBD2 as D (7 bases). The germline V and J ends were trimmed by 4 bases and 1 base, with 11 bases remaining between them. CDR1 and CDR2 from the germline V gene are SQVTM and ANQGSEA. The CDR3 has 14 amino acids. The CDR3 spells CSVAGGWSYNEQFF. Here the CDR3 DNA reads TGCAGCGTTGCGGGGGGCTGGTCCTACAATGAGCAGTTCTTC.

On this clonotype: A read error may be the cause here, since a much bigger clone is one base away. In this CDR3 the conserved last residue, phenylalanine or tryptophan, is missing, so a read error is likely. J is TRBJ2-7 and V is TRBV27; 8 bases are a match to TRBD1. The J call is doubtful: the DNA matches TRBJ2-1 better. This CDR3 has 14 amino acids. Germline lookup yields CDR1 MNHEY and CDR2 SMNVEV (reference sequence). CDR3: CASGLWTGTNEQFL. In DNA, the CDR3 is TGTGCCAGCGGTCTCTGGACAGGGACCAATGAGCAGTTCTTA.

This clonotype was seen only a few times. The chain couples TRBV7-2 to TRBJ2-3; D may be TRBD2 (5 bases). This CDR3 has 14 amino acids. The V end was cut by 4 bases, the J end by 2 bases, with 10 bases between. The germline gives CDR1 SGHTA, CDR2 FQGNSA. CDR3 region: CASSYDGNTDTQYF. The CDR3 DNA sequence: TGTGCCAGCAGCTATGACGGGAACACAGATACGCAGTATTTT.

This clonotype has a count of ten or more. The chain uses TRBV7-9 and TRBJ1-2; D gene unclear. This CDR3 is 15 amino acids long. From germline, CDR1 is SEHNR and CDR2 FQNEAQ (reference sequence). The V and J ends lost 1 base and 2 bases respectively, with 11 bases between them. This CDR3 reads CASSLELGMNYGYTF. CDR3 in DNA: TGTGCCAGCAGCTTAGAACTGGGTATGAACTATGGCTACACCTTC.

The chain is built from TRBV7-3 and TRBJ2-1; 7 nucleotides match TRBD1. This CDR3 has 15 residues. V lost 1 base and J lost 7; bases outside the gene matches: 7. Germline loops: CDR1 SGHTA, CDR2 FQGTGA. The chain's CDR3 is CASSLSEGAGNEQFF. The CDR3 DNA reads as TGTGCCAGCAGCTTAAGCGAGGGGGCCGGGAATGAGCAGTTCTTC.

This clonotype was found a few times. This sequence joins TRBV29-1 and TRBJ1-2, with D possibly TRBD1 on 6 matching bases. Germline CDR1 SQVTM, CDR2 ANQGSEA. V lost 5 bases, J lost 5 bases, and 18 bases lay in between. This CDR3 is built from 14 residues. The CDR3 nucleotides are TGCAGCGTTAGGGGAGGGGGAGAACTTTATGGCTACACCTTC. Protein product: CSVRGGGELYGYTF.

This clonotype was counted between two and nine times. The V gene is TRBV7-2, the J gene TRBJ2-5, with TRBD1 identical over 8 bases. CDR1 SGHTA and CDR2 FQGNSA come from the germline V gene. The V gene end was trimmed by 4 bases and the J gene end by 7 bases; junction bases not matched to a gene: 8. The CDR3 covers 14 residues. CDR3 region: CASSYGNRGVTQYF. CDR3 in DNA: TGTGCCAGCAGCTACGGAAACAGGGGGGTGACCCAGTACTTC.

This clonotype has a handful of counts. One base away lies a much larger clone, so this may be a sequencing read error. V is TRBV5-1 and J is TRBJ2-2, with D possibly being TRBD2 (5 bases). The CDR3 runs to 15 residues. The germline gives CDR1 SGHRS, CDR2 YFSETQ. CDR3 region: CASSSDPGIAGERFF. The DNA of the CDR3 is TGCGCCAGCAGCTCGGACCCCGGGATCGCCGGGGAGCGGTTTTTT.

In the case of this clonotype: The junction departs from the called germline gene at one end, perhaps through a read error. The chain combines TRBV9 with TRBJ2-6; the D gene is possibly TRBD1 (5 bases). From germline, CDR1 is SGDLS and CDR2 YYNGEE. The CDR3 contains 17 residues. The CDR3 protein is CASSVATTASGANVRTF. The CDR3 DNA is TGTGCCAGCAGCGTAGCTACGACGGCTTCTGGGGCCAACGTCCGGACTTTC.

This chain links TRBV5-5 with TRBJ1-1; D remains unclear. Germline V gene data show CDR1 as SGHKS and CDR2 as YYEKEE (reference sequence). Trimming took off 5 bases at V and 4 bases at J, with 9 bases between the two ends. This CDR3 contains 12 residues. The CDR3 coding sequence is TGTGCCAGCAGTCAGGACCGCACTGAAGCTTTCTTT. Its protein product is CASSQDRTEAFF.

There are many counts of this clonotype. The chain is built from TRBV12-3 or TRBV12-4 and TRBJ2-7, with a weak D call TRBD1 (5 bases). The CDR3 extends over 16 amino acids. V gave up 2 bases and J gave up 3 bases, with 17 bases separating them. Here the CDR3 DNA reads TGTGCCAGCAGTTTATTTTCTCCAGGGATGAGCTACGAGCAGTACTTC. This sequence encodes CASSLFSPGMSYEQYF.

The chain recombines TRBV5-1 with TRBJ1-1, with D tentatively TRBD1 (5 bases). This CDR3 comprises 13 residues. Trimming left V 7 bases short and J 1 base short, with 11 bases between. Germline V lookup: CDR1 SGHRS, CDR2 YFSETQ. This chain's CDR3 is CASSGRSNTEAFF. DNA of the CDR3: TGCGCCAGCTCAGGGCGATCGAACACTGAAGCTTTCTTT.

About this clonotype: This may stem from a read error, because a much larger clone lies one nucleotide away. J is TRBJ2-4 and V is TRBV20-1; 7 bases line up with TRBD2. The DNA end lines up better with TRBJ2-7; the J call may be wrong. CDR3 length: 13 residues. Germline lookup yields CDR1 DFQATT and CDR2 SNEGSKA (reference sequence). CDR3 sequence: CGAGGEGNYEQYF. The CDR3 bases are TGCGGTGCCGGCGGGGAGGGTAACTACGAGCAGTACTTC.

Comments on this clonotype: A much larger clonotype is one base distant, so this may be a read error. The V gene is TRBV7-6, the J gene TRBJ2-3; TRBD2 agrees at 9 bases. This CDR3 has 15 amino acids. CDR1 is SGHVS and CDR2 is FNYEAQ in the germline V gene. DNA for the CDR3: TGTGCCAGCAGACCTCTAGCGGGGACCACAGATACGCGGTATTTT. Translating gives CASRPLAGTTDTRYF.

This clonotype was detected a few times. The rearrangement joins TRBV10-3 to TRBJ2-7; 9 bases match TRBD1. This CDR3 has 15 amino acids. Germline V CDR1 and CDR2: ENHRY, SYGVKD. Trimming at V came to 6 bases and at J to 1 base, leaving 7 bases not matched to a gene. The CDR3: CAISSGTGISYEQYF. As DNA, the CDR3 is TGTGCCATCAGCTCCGGGACAGGGATATCCTACGAGCAGTACTTC.